This T cell receptor (beta chain) was identified in a study of early T cells in non-severe SARS-CoV-2 infection (dated by TCRdb to about 2021). Describing the broader study: Bulk RNA from unsorted whole blood was used for TCR sequencing, so alpha and beta chains could not be paired. Beyond this particular receptor, the publication reports: VDJdb matching was skewed toward anti-spike CD8 responses and likely underestimated virus-specific expansions, missing private and CD4 specificities.

The protocol used for the library was 5' RACE. The listed sequencing device is NextSeq 500. To correct for sequencing error and PCR bias, the TCR library protocol tagged individual cDNA molecules with unique molecular identifiers. Both TCR alpha and beta chains were sequenced, and tight co-correlation was observed between alpha and beta sequence abundances in each sample. The published analysis was carried out like this. V gene, J gene and CDR3 annotation of TCR sequences was performed with Decombinator V4. TCRs were defined as expanded if a significant change between any two time points was detected under a Poisson model with p below 0.0001. TCR abundances were normalised to the total number of TCRs sequenced per sample and were expressed as counts per million. TRAV1-2 paired with TRAJ12, TRAJ20 or TRAJ33 defined MAIT TCRs, while TRAV10 paired with TRAJ18 defined iNKT TCRs. VDJdb, accessed 1 November 2021, was searched for CMV, EBV and SARS-CoV-2 annotated TCRs, excluding TCRs annotated for multiple antigens. Using fastp trimming at Q25 and MiXCR clonotype assembly, TCRdb reanalyzed the public sequencing data and kept in-frame beta chains. Each entry is one CDR3 protein sequence, shown with its most common DNA and genes. The V and J calls follow TCRdb's processing rather than the paper's. Present in this sample are some 70,000 distinct CDR3 sequences, around 4.7% of which were seen just once. Together, the top ten hold 4.9% of the sample.

CDR1 and CDR2 are drawn from the germline V gene: SGHVS, FNYEAQ. V is trimmed back by 0 bases and J by 1 base, and the junction contains 11 bases that no gene match accounts for. The CDR3 contains 18 residues, cysteine and phenylalanine counted. Just the 54-base CDR3 DNA is kept, in frame starting at base 1. Set within a cohort of healthcare workers in London, UK, this nested case-control study involved weekly PCR testing of nasopharyngeal swabs along with blood sampling. Healthcare workers were enrolled in the week of the UK lockdown, from 23 to 31 March 2020, and were followed every week for up to roughly 16 weeks. Comment on this clonotype: Its recognized antigen is unknown. Qualities for individual bases were not recorded, and no much larger clone is one base off.

Sequencing used whole blood. The sequence is built from TRBV7-6 and TRBJ2-7, with TRBD1 identical over 8 junction bases. The sequence was obtained from an adult who was a healthcare worker with PCR-confirmed SARS-CoV-2 infection or an uninfected control (not recorded which). The bases read TGTGCCAGCAGCTTAGCCCCAGGGGGCATCGATAGGTCCTACGAGCAGTACTTC. Its protein reads: CASSLAPGGIDRSYEQYF.